In this sample, the clone carrying this T cell receptor beta chain is medium-sized. The antigen remains undetermined. CDR1 and CDR2 (germline): MGHRA, YSYEKL. The CDR3 loop spans 16 amino acids. The germline V and J ends were trimmed by 0 bases and 5 bases, with 16 bases remaining between them. The source of the sample is a study of T cells in localized non-small cell lung cancer. The protocol was immunoSEQ multiplex PCR, while the TCRdb copy is restricted to in-frame clones and leaves out a portion. The sample yields 30,000 or so clones, 88% seen once. Study-wide points: Tumor trailed uninvolved adjacent lung in T cell clonality, which peaked there. Appearances in adjacent lung were noted for a median approximately 58 of the top 100 tumor clones.

The source material was peripheral blood mononuclear cells, sampled before any cancer treatment. This TCR was recovered from a woman between 35 and 75 years old with stage III lung adenocarcinoma. The V and J genes are TRBV4-1 and TRBJ1-2; no reliable D call. The CDR3 DNA sequence: TGCGCCAGCAGCCAAGATCCCCGGCCTGGAGGGTATGGCTACACCTTC. This gives the protein CASSQDPRPGGYGYTF.